Below, 26 T cell receptor beta chains from the same sample are listed, as sequenced in a study of blood T cell repertoires in COVID-19. Here immunoSEQ multiplex PCR was the method, and the copy in TCRdb shows in-frame clones only, minus some. The table lists about 400,000 clones, approximately 86% of them singletons, with 7.1% in the top ten. The sequencing input was peripheral blood. All receptors derive from a woman aged 55-69 years with COVID-19, enrolled during active disease.

The V call is TRBV5-5, the J call TRBJ1-2; 9 bases align to TRBD1. V lost 4 bases, J lost 0 bases, and 10 bases stayed unmatched. CDR3 length: 17 residues. The germline gives CDR1 SGHKS, CDR2 YYEKEE (reference sequence). The CDR3 here is CASSDLDRGPSNYGYTF. In nucleotides, the CDR3 is TGTGCCAGCAGCGACCTGGACAGGGGCCCTTCTAACTATGGCTACACCTTC.

The chain is built from TRBV19 and TRBJ2-1; TRBD2 might be the D (6 bases). Per the germline V gene, CDR1 is LNHDA and CDR2 is SQIVND (reference sequence). CDR3 size: 17 residues. V lost 0 bases and J 5 bases, leaving 17 bases between the germline ends. The CDR3 reads CASSIDFFGGKNNEQFF. DNA for the CDR3: TGTGCCAGTAGTATAGACTTTTTCGGGGGAAAAAACAATGAGCAGTTCTTC.

The chain employs TRBV11-2 and TRBJ2-7; TRBD2 is a possible D gene (6 bases). The CDR3 is 12 residues long. V was shortened by 2 bases and J by 5 bases, with 7 bases between the two germline ends. Germline V gene data show CDR1 as SGHAT and CDR2 as FQNNGV. The CDR3 loop is CASSLWGDEQYF. In nucleotides, the CDR3 is TGTGCCAGCAGCTTATGGGGGGACGAGCAGTACTTC.

This sequence joins TRBV5-5 and TRBJ2-1; D is unresolved. The CDR3 runs 16 residues. Deletions cut 0 bases from V and 6 bases from J, with 16 bases between. Germline CDR1 SGHKS, CDR2 YYEKEE (reference sequence). The CDR3 DNA reads TGTGCCAGCAGCTTGGTCTTGAGAGTCCCTATCAATGAGCAGTTCTTC. Translation gives CASSLVLRVPINEQFF.

The CDR3 is CASSPGTPRLGSPLHF. The DNA of the CDR3 is TGTGCCAGCTCACCGGGGACACCTCGACTCGGTTCACCCCTCCACTTT. V gene TRBV18 combines with J gene TRBJ1-6; weak D call: TRBD1 (6 bases). Per the germline V gene, CDR1 is KGHSH and CDR2 is LQKENI. This CDR3 region has 16 residues. V gave up 3 bases and J gave up 9 bases, with 18 bases separating them.

The chain has TRBV4-3 and TRBJ1-2, with a possible D match to TRBD1 (5 bases). CDR1 LGHNA and CDR2 YSLEER come from the germline V gene. CDR3 length: 16 amino acids. V was clipped by 4 bases and J by 0 bases, with 15 bases between them. CDR3 sequence (DNA): TGCGCCAGCAGCCCCCGCCTGGACAAACCTAACTATGGCTACACCTTC. Translating gives CASSPRLDKPNYGYTF.

The chain combines TRBV2 with TRBJ2-7; the match to TRBD1 covers 9 bases. Germline loops: CDR1 SNHLY, CDR2 FYNNEI. The junction had 8 bases not matched to a gene; V was cut back by 6 bases and J by 2 bases. This CDR3 contains 15 residues. The CDR3 nucleotides read TGTGCCAGCAGGGGGGACAGGGCCTATACCTACGAGCAGTACTTC. Translated: CASRGDRAYTYEQYF.

The CDR3 protein is CASSPAATGPNTGELFF. In DNA form, the CDR3 reads TGTGCCAGCTCACCGGCCGCTACAGGACCGAACACCGGGGAGCTGTTTTTT. The chain employs TRBV18 and TRBJ2-2, with D possibly being TRBD1 (5 bases). The germline CDR1 and CDR2 sequences are KGHSH and LQKENI. V lost 3 bases to trimming and J lost 0 bases, with 14 bases between them. The CDR3 length is 17 residues.

This clone was observed a single time. The chain couples TRBV5-6 to TRBJ1-1; no clear D gene. The germline gives CDR1 SGHDT, CDR2 YYEEEE. The length of the CDR3 is 12 residues. The V end was cut by 2 bases, the J end by 5 bases, with 7 bases between. CDR3 loop: CASSFGVTEAFF. In DNA form, the CDR3 reads TGTGCCAGCAGCTTCGGGGTTACTGAAGCTTTCTTT. The full variable domain, completed using reference TRBV5-6 and TRBJ1-1, is DAGVTQSPTHLIKTRGQQVTLRCSPKSGHDTVSWYQQALGQGPQFIFQYYEEEERQRGNFPDRFSGHQFPNYSSELNVNALLLGDSALYLCASSFGVTEAFFGQGTRLTVV.

This clone was recorded once. The chain is built from TRBV9 and TRBJ1-3; possible D gene TRBD1, 5 bases. The CDR3 is 15 amino acids. Trimming removed 3 bases at V and 0 bases at J, with 10 bases between. Germline-derived CDR1 and CDR2 are SGDLS and YYNGEE. The CDR3 loop is CASSATGDSGNTIYF. DNA for the CDR3: TGTGCCAGCAGCGCCACGGGGGACTCTGGAAACACCATATATTTT. Together with reference TRBV9 and TRBJ1-3, the CDR3 gives the full variable domain: DSGVTQTPKHLITATGQRVTLRCSPRSGDLSVYWYQQSLDQGLQFLIQYYNGEERAKGNILERFSAQQFPDLHSELNLSSLELGDSALYFCASSATGDSGNTIYFGEGSWLTVV.

J is TRBJ2-3 and V is TRBV4-1; the match to TRBD2 covers 12 bases. J was trimmed by 4 bases and V by 2 bases; bases with no gene match: 16. This CDR3 comprises 20 residues. The V gene's germline CDR1 is MGHRA and CDR2 YSYEKL. CDR3 sequence reads: CASSQRGLAGGLFSSDTQYF. The CDR3 coding sequence is TGCGCCAGCAGCCAACGTGGGCTAGCGGGGGGGCTCTTTTCCTCAGATACGCAGTATTTT.

This clone was counted a few times. The chain employs TRBV27 and TRBJ1-6, with D perhaps matching TRBD1 (6 bases). There are 18 residues in the CDR3. Germline CDR1 is MNHEY and CDR2 is SMNVEV (reference sequence). V gave up 0 bases and J gave up 4 bases, with 16 bases separating them. The CDR3 loop reads CASSLSGLQGRYNSPLHF. The CDR3 nucleotides read TGTGCCAGCAGTTTATCAGGGTTACAGGGCAGATATAATTCACCCCTCCACTTT.

The rearrangement links TRBV19 to TRBJ2-7; D gene unclear. This CDR3 has 13 residues. Germline V gene data show CDR1 as LNHDA and CDR2 as SQIVND (reference sequence). With 0 bases removed from V and 3 bases from J, the gap between germline ends came to 6 bases. The CDR3 bases are TGTGCCAGTAGTATAGAACCAGGCTACGAGCAGTACTTC. Residues: CASSIEPGYEQYF.

The chain couples TRBV2 to TRBJ2-5; 9 bases fit TRBD2. The CDR3 covers 16 residues. Germline CDR1 is SNHLY and CDR2 is FYNNEI. V lost 6 bases and J lost 2; bases outside the gene matches: 10. This CDR3 is CASRAGTSYTQETQYF. The CDR3 DNA is TGTGCCAGCAGAGCCGGGACTAGCTATACTCAAGAGACCCAGTACTTC. Full variable domain (missing parts from reference TRBV2 and TRBJ2-5): EPEVTQTPSHQVTQMGQEVILRCVPISNHLYFYWYRQILGQKVEFLVSFYNNEISEKSEIFDDQFSVERPDGSNFTLKIRSTKLEDSAMYFCASRAGTSYTQETQYFGPGTRLLVL.

This clone showed up just once. The rearrangement links TRBV5-4 to TRBJ2-7; TRBD1 aligns across 11 bases. J lost 3 bases, V lost 4 bases, and 3 bases had no gene match. The CDR3 sequence is 14 residues long. Looked up from germline, CDR1 is SGHNT and CDR2 is YYREEE (reference sequence). The CDR3 DNA follows: TGTGCCAGCAGCCGGACAGGGGGCATCTACGAGCAGTACTTC. Protein product: CASSRTGGIYEQYF.

The chain uses TRBV11-3 and TRBJ2-7, with D possibly TRBD1 on 6 matching bases. Trimming shortened V by 4 bases and J by 2 bases, and 12 bases separated the two germline ends. Germline assignment: CDR1 SGHNT and CDR2 YENEEA. The CDR3 runs to 14 residues. The CDR3 coding sequence is TGTGCCAGCAGCTCCTACAGGGACCCCTACGAGCAGTACTTC. Translated: CASSSYRDPYEQYF.

This clone was seen only once. The chain employs TRBV3-1 (or the pseudogene TRBV3-2) and TRBJ2-7; D is possibly TRBD1 (5 bases). The CDR3 is 12 amino acids. The germline gives CDR1 LGHDT, CDR2 YNNKEL (reference sequence). The V gene lost 2 bases and the J gene lost 4 bases, with 6 bases spanning the gap. The CDR3 DNA is TGTGCCAGCAGCCAAAACAGGTACGAGCAGTACTTC. This codes for CASSQNRYEQYF.

In its sample, this clone was seen a few times. The rearrangement joins TRBV10-3 to TRBJ1-2, with D perhaps matching TRBD1 (6 bases). Germline CDR1 ENHRY, CDR2 SYGVKD. V was shortened by 3 bases and J by 4 bases, with 15 bases between the two germline ends. The CDR3 runs to 15 residues. The CDR3 region is CAISDRQEPIYGYTF. In DNA, the CDR3 is TGTGCCATCAGTGACCGACAGGAACCTATCTATGGCTACACCTTC.

The genes are TRBV9 and TRBJ2-5; the D gene is possibly TRBD2 (6 bases). Germline CDR1 is SGDLS and CDR2 is YYNGEE. Trimming pared 1 base from V and 2 bases from J, leaving 15 bases between. The CDR3 runs to 16 residues. CDR3 nucleotides: TGTGCCAGCAGCGTATTTGGCGGGGAGACGCAAGAGACCCAGTACTTC. Protein product: CASSVFGGETQETQYF. The variable domain in full, completed from reference TRBV9 and TRBJ2-5, reads DSGVTQTPKHLITATGQRVTLRCSPRSGDLSVYWYQQSLDQGLQFLIQYYNGEERAKGNILERFSAQQFPDLHSELNLSSLELGDSALYFCASSVFGGETQETQYFGPGTRLLVL.

The V gene is TRBV18, the J gene TRBJ2-1; D is possibly TRBD1 (6 bases). The CDR3 totals 15 residues. Germline V gives CDR1 KGHSH, CDR2 LQKENI. Between the trimmed V and J ends, which lost 2 bases and 4 bases, there was a span of 12 bases. CDR3 residues: CASSPGTLIYNEQFF. In DNA form, the CDR3 reads TGTGCCAGCTCACCAGGGACACTGATATACAATGAGCAGTTCTTC.

This clone has only one observation. The chain uses TRBV18 and TRBJ2-7, with D perhaps TRBD1 (5 bases). V shed 2 bases and J shed 2 bases, with 10 bases lying between them. This CDR3 spans 14 amino acids. Germline-derived CDR1 and CDR2 are KGHSH and LQKENI. The DNA for the CDR3 is TGTGCCAGCTCACCATTATCGGACACCTACGAGCAGTACTTC. Its protein product is CASSPLSDTYEQYF.

V gene TRBV29-1 combines with J gene TRBJ2-5, with D perhaps matching TRBD2 (5 bases). Trimming left V 7 bases short and J 1 base short, with 10 bases between. CDR3 length: 12 amino acids. Germline V gene data show CDR1 as SQVTM and CDR2 as ANQGSEA. The CDR3 sequence is CSAGLLQETQYF. In DNA, the CDR3 is TGCAGCGCCGGACTCCTCCAAGAGACCCAGTACTTC.

The chain is built from TRBV18 and TRBJ1-6; tentative D call: TRBD1 (5 bases). The CDR3 sequence is 17 residues long. Germline V gives CDR1 KGHSH, CDR2 LQKENI. Trimming removed 2 bases from V and 4 bases from J, with 15 bases in between. The CDR3 nucleotides are TGTGCCAGCTCACCAAACCGGGGGGTTTCTTATAATTCACCCCTCCACTTT. It codes for CASSPNRGVSYNSPLHF.

This clone was counted many times. The chain combines TRBV5-1 with TRBJ1-1; 12 bases map to TRBD1. This CDR3 comprises 14 residues. CDR1 and CDR2 from the germline V gene are SGHRS and YFSETQ. The trim removed 4 bases at V and 5 bases at J, leaving 3 bases unmatched. CDR3 sequence reads: CASSGTGGGTEAFF. CDR3 nucleotide sequence: TGCGCCAGCAGCGGGACAGGGGGCGGAACTGAAGCTTTCTTT.

V usage is TRBV4-1 and J usage is TRBJ2-2; the D gene is possibly TRBD2 (6 bases). The CDR3 totals 17 residues. V lost 1 base to trimming and J lost 1 base, with 13 bases between them. In germline, CDR1 is MGHRA, CDR2 YSYEKL. The CDR3 protein is CASSQAPGLLNTGELFF. Written as DNA, the CDR3 is TGCGCCAGCAGCCAAGCCCCGGGACTCCTGAACACCGGGGAGCTGTTTTTT.

V and J are TRBV7-2 and TRBJ2-2; no clear D. The CDR3 extends over 12 amino acids. Germline-derived CDR1 and CDR2 are SGHTA and FQGNSA. V lost 1 base and J 7 bases, leaving 4 bases between the germline ends. The CDR3 DNA reads TGTGCCAGCAGCTTAGATCGCGGGGAGCTGTTTTTT. Its protein is CASSLDRGELFF.